The 25 T cell receptor beta chains presented below share a single source sample, sequenced in a study of cytomegalovirus exposure and HLA in healthy donors (dated by TCRdb to about 2017). The protocol used for the library was the immunoSEQ multiplex PCR assay. For the multiplex PCR, a mixture combining 60 forward primers for TCR Vbeta segments and 13 reverse primers for TCR Jbeta segments was used. TCRdb provides this immuneACCESS table in a form limited to in-frame rearrangements. Some clones are lacking; in checked studies, under half of them reflect an unresolved V gene, and why the rest are absent is not known. The sample includes approximately 110,000 clones, with approximately 16% observed a single time. Jointly, the top ten make up 0.83% of the sample. The sample consisted of PBMCs. The receptor source for this set is a female donor in good health and CMV-seronegative.

This clone was seen more than once but under ten times. The V gene is TRBV9, the J gene TRBJ2-1; TRBD2 matches at 10 bases. In germline, CDR1 is SGDLS, CDR2 YYNGEE. V lost 2 bases and J lost 2; bases outside the gene matches: 4. The CDR3 covers 16 residues. CDR3 sequence (DNA): TGTGCCAGCAGCGTCGCTAGCGGGGGAGCCTACAATGAGCAGTTCTTC. It codes for CASSVASGGAYNEQFF.

This chain links TRBV6-6 with TRBJ1-2, with 9 bases lining up with TRBD1. This CDR3 region has 13 residues. Germline CDR1 MNHNY, CDR2 SVGAGI (reference sequence). V shed 4 bases, J shed 8 bases, and the junction held 5 bases outside the gene matches. DNA for the CDR3: TGTGCCAGCAGTTCCGGGACAGGGCACGGCTACACCTTC. It is translated as CASSSGTGHGYTF.

The chain links TRBV6-5 to TRBJ1-1; 7 positions match TRBD1. Germline V gene data show CDR1 as MNHEY and CDR2 as SVGAGI. The CDR3 length is 14 residues. Trimming at V came to 5 bases and at J to 4 bases, leaving 7 bases not matched to a gene. The CDR3 protein is CASSKQQGITEAFF. The DNA for the CDR3 is TGTGCCAGCAGTAAGCAACAGGGGATCACTGAAGCTTTCTTT.

This chain uses TRBV19 with TRBJ2-2; 7 bases agree with TRBD1. CDR1 is LNHDA and CDR2 is SQIVND in the germline V gene (reference sequence). After removal of 5 bases from V and 6 bases from J, the junction contained 9 bases not matched to a gene. CDR3 size: 15 residues. The CDR3 DNA sequence: TGTGCCAGTAGTGCGACAGGGTCCACACCCGGGGAGCTGTTTTTT. Translation: CASSATGSTPGELFF.

The rearrangement uses TRBV7-2 and TRBJ2-7; TRBD2 agrees at 8 bases. J gave up 2 bases and V 2 bases, and 8 bases lay outside the gene matches. This CDR3 spans 16 amino acids. Germline V gene data show CDR1 as SGHTA and CDR2 as FQGNSA. The CDR3 nucleotides read TGTGCCAGCAGCTTATCTTTTGCGGGGGGTCCCTACGAGCAGTACTTC. It encodes CASSLSFAGGPYEQYF.

The table lists this clone with a few counts. The V gene is TRBV25-1, the J gene TRBJ2-3, with TRBD1 identical over 7 bases. CDR3 length: 15 amino acids. Trimming took 6 bases from V and 5 from J; bases not matched to a gene: 11. Germline V gene lookup returns CDR1 MGHDK and CDR2 SYGVNS. The CDR3 sequence is CASSPATGNQDTQYF. The CDR3 nucleotides read TGTGCCAGCAGCCCAGCGACAGGGAACCAAGATACGCAGTATTTT.

This clone was seen more than once but under ten times. The chain has TRBV29-1 and TRBJ2-1, with TRBD2 matching 7 bases. The length of the CDR3 is 17 residues. The J segment lost 5 bases and the V segment lost 1 base, leaving 14 bases of the junction unmatched. CDR1 SQVTM and CDR2 ANQGSEA come from the germline V gene. The DNA of the CDR3 is TGCAGCGTTGAAGCCAAGTCGGAACTAGCGTTGAACAATGAGCAGTTCTTC. Protein sequence: CSVEAKSELALNNEQFF.

This clone was seen a few times. The rearrangement uses TRBV29-1 and TRBJ1-2; D may be TRBD1 (5 bases). Trimming stripped 4 bases from V and 8 bases from J, with 14 bases between. The germline CDR1 and CDR2 sequences are SQVTM and ANQGSEA. This CDR3 comprises 12 residues. In DNA, the CDR3 is TGCAGCGTTGTCGGGGGTGCTACGGGCTACACCTTC. Translation: CSVVGGATGYTF.

This clone was observed a few times. The rearrangement links TRBV9 to TRBJ1-5; possible D gene TRBD1, 5 bases. Per the germline V gene, CDR1 is SGDLS and CDR2 is YYNGEE. Trimming stripped 3 bases from V and 6 bases from J, with 16 bases between. This CDR3 spans 15 amino acids. This CDR3 reads CASSAGGGEGQPQHF. CDR3 coding DNA: TGTGCCAGCAGCGCCGGGGGGGGAGAGGGTCAGCCCCAGCATTTT. The full variable domain, completed using reference TRBV9 and TRBJ1-5, is DSGVTQTPKHLITATGQRVTLRCSPRSGDLSVYWYQQSLDQGLQFLIQYYNGEERAKGNILERFSAQQFPDLHSELNLSSLELGDSALYFCASSAGGGEGQPQHFGDGTRLSIL.

V and J are TRBV4-3 and TRBJ2-2; weak D call: TRBD2 (5 bases). CDR1 is LGHNA and CDR2 is YSLEER in the germline V gene. The V end was cut by 0 bases, the J end by 6 bases, with 11 bases between. The CDR3 sequence is 15 residues long. The chain's CDR3 is CASSQDHASPGELFF. The CDR3 DNA reads as TGCGCCAGCAGCCAAGATCACGCTAGCCCCGGGGAGCTGTTTTTT.

This clone occurred a few times. The CDR3 DNA follows: TGTGCCAGCAGCTTGTCCGAGTTTTGGGAGGGTACCCGTCAAGAGACCCAGTACTTC. It yields the protein CASSLSEFWEGTRQETQYF. This chain joins TRBV5-6 and TRBJ2-5; TRBD2 agrees at 7 bases. The CDR3 is 19 residues long. Germline V gene data show CDR1 as SGHDT and CDR2 as YYEEEE. J was trimmed by 2 bases and V by 1 base; bases with no gene match: 17.

The chain links TRBV7-8 to TRBJ2-2; D perhaps matches TRBD1 (6 bases). CDR3 length: 14 residues. Germline CDR1 reads SGHVS; CDR2 reads FQNEAQ. V shed 5 bases and J shed 5 bases, with 12 bases lying between them. The CDR3 loop is CASSPITGTGELFF. The CDR3 nucleotides read TGTGCCAGCAGCCCGATTACAGGGACCGGGGAGCTGTTTTTT.

The table lists this clone with a few counts. The chain combines TRBV11-2 with TRBJ2-5; D perhaps matches TRBD2 (5 bases). Germline CDR1 reads SGHAT; CDR2 reads FQNNGV. The V and J ends lost 5 bases and 7 bases respectively, with 20 bases between them. The CDR3 is made up of 15 amino acids. The CDR3 spells CASSRGWAAEGTQYF. The CDR3 DNA reads TGTGCCAGCAGCAGAGGGTGGGCGGCGGAAGGGACCCAGTACTTC.

This sequence joins TRBV9 and TRBJ2-7; possible D gene TRBD2, 6 bases. V was shortened by 4 bases and J by 7 bases, with 21 bases between the two germline ends. This CDR3 is 15 amino acids long. Per the germline V gene, CDR1 is SGDLS and CDR2 is YYNGEE. The CDR3 is CASSLRRGRYHEQYF. Written as DNA, the CDR3 is TGTGCCAGCAGCCTCAGGAGGGGCCGCTACCATGAGCAGTACTTC.

The J gene is TRBJ2-5, the V gene TRBV4-3; TRBD2 aligns across 16 bases. The CDR3 totals 16 residues. Germline V CDR1 and CDR2: LGHNA, YSLEER. The V gene end was trimmed by 5 bases and the J gene end by 4 bases; junction bases not matched to a gene: 4. The CDR3 nucleotides are TGCGCCAGCAGCTTGGGACTAGCGGGGGGGGGAGAGACCCAGTACTTC. This gives the protein CASSLGLAGGGETQYF.

In its sample, this clone was seen a few times. The chain has TRBV15 and TRBJ2-7, with unresolved D. The V gene lost 6 bases and the J gene lost 7 bases, with 10 bases spanning the gap. The CDR3 has 11 amino acids. Germline V gene sequence: CDR1 LNHNV, CDR2 YYDKDF (reference sequence). CDR3 region: CATSSSGEQYF. The CDR3 nucleotides read TGTGCCACCAGTTCATCCGGGGAGCAGTACTTC.

The chain uses TRBV7-9 and TRBJ1-2, with 8 bases that match TRBD1. The V and J ends lost 5 bases and 2 bases, in that order; junction bases with no gene match: 10. Germline V CDR1 and CDR2: SEHNR, FQNEAQ (reference sequence). The CDR3 is 16 residues long. Written as DNA, the CDR3 is TGTGCCAGCAGCGCAGCGACCCAGGGGGCAAACTATGGCTACACCTTC. Encoded protein: CASSAATQGANYGYTF.

This clone turned up a few times. V usage is TRBV7-9 and J usage is TRBJ1-2, with TRBD1 as a possible D gene (6 bases). Trimming left V 5 bases short and J 2 bases short, with 12 bases between. The CDR3 has 14 residues. Looked up from germline, CDR1 is SEHNR and CDR2 is FQNEAQ (reference sequence). CDR3 residues: CASSGGAENYGYTF. CDR3 nucleotide sequence: TGTGCCAGCAGCGGGGGGGCGGAAAACTATGGCTACACCTTC. The full variable domain, with the rest looked up from reference TRBV7-9 and TRBJ1-2, is DTGVSQNPRHKITKRGQNVTFRCDPISEHNRLYWYRQTLGQGPEFLTYFQNEAQLEKSRLLSDRFSAERPKGSFSTLEIQRTEQGDSAMYLCASSGGAENYGYTFGSGTRLTVV.

The V gene is TRBV4-1, the J gene TRBJ1-3; no reliable D call. Germline CDR1 is MGHRA and CDR2 is YSYEKL. V lost 0 bases, J lost 0 bases, and 3 bases lay in between. The CDR3 is made up of 14 amino acids. The CDR3 DNA sequence: TGCGCCAGCAGCCAAGATAGCTCTGGAAACACCATATATTTT. Translating gives CASSQDSSGNTIYF.

V gene TRBV6-5 combines with J gene TRBJ1-5; D is unresolved. This CDR3 comprises 13 residues. The V and J ends lost 0 bases and 5 bases respectively, with 5 bases between them. Looked up from germline, CDR1 is MNHEY and CDR2 is SVGAGI. CDR3 in amino acids: CASSYSRDQPQHF. Written as DNA, the CDR3 is TGTGCCAGCAGTTACTCGAGAGATCAGCCCCAGCATTTT.

This clone has only a few counts. The genes are TRBV30 and TRBJ1-2; D is possibly TRBD1 (6 bases). CDR1 and CDR2 (germline): GTSNPN, SVGIG (reference sequence). This CDR3 is built from 15 residues. V was cut by 0 bases and J by 0 bases, with 11 bases left in between. CDR3 nucleotide sequence: TGTGCCTGGAGTGTATGGTCAGGGGCTAACTATGGCTACACCTTC. Protein product: CAWSVWSGANYGYTF.

The rearrangement uses TRBV5-4 and TRBJ1-1; 10 bases align to TRBD1. This CDR3 is built from 15 residues. Per germline, CDR1 SGHNT and CDR2 YYREEE (reference sequence). The ends lost 4 bases at V and 10 bases at J; junction bases unmatched: 13. In DNA form, the CDR3 reads TGTGCCAGCAGCATAGGACAGGGGGAGTACCACTTAGCTTTCTTT. Translation: CASSIGQGEYHLAFF.

This chain links TRBV19 with TRBJ2-7; TRBD1 matches at 7 bases. J was trimmed by 0 bases and V by 6 bases; bases with no gene match: 5. Germline lookup yields CDR1 LNHDA and CDR2 SQIVND (reference sequence). The CDR3 contains 14 residues. CDR3 protein: CASSGPGGSYEQYF. The CDR3 DNA reads as TGTGCCAGTAGCGGTCCAGGGGGCTCCTACGAGCAGTACTTC.

A few counts support this clone. This chain links TRBV12-5 with TRBJ1-1; TRBD1 aligns across 8 bases. This CDR3 contains 17 residues. J lost 1 base, V lost 0 bases, and 7 bases had no gene match. Germline loops: CDR1 LGHNT, CDR2 FRNRAP. CDR3 nucleotides: TGTGCTAGTGGTTTGGTTCCCAACGGGACAGGGAACACTGAAGCTTTCTTT. Translated, it gives CASGLVPNGTGNTEAFF. The full variable domain, rest sourced from reference TRBV12-5 and TRBJ1-1, is DARVTQTPRHKVTEMGQEVTMRCQPILGHNTVFWYRQTMMQGLELLAYFRNRAPLDDSGMPKDRFSAEMPDATLATLKIQPSEPRDSAVYFCASGLVPNGTGNTEAFFGQGTRLTVV.

There are a few counts of this clone. The CDR3 region is CASGPGTSGSSYNEQFF. The CDR3 DNA reads as TGTGCTAGTGGTCCCGGGACTAGCGGTAGCTCCTACAATGAGCAGTTCTTC. V and J are TRBV12-5 and TRBJ2-1; 11 nucleotides match TRBD2. CDR1 is LGHNT, CDR2 FRNRAP, per germline. V dropped 5 bases and J dropped 0; count of bases not matched to a gene: 6. This CDR3 contains 17 residues.